This TCR beta chain was identified in a study of spatial heterogeneity in lung cancer. This clonotype has at least ten counts. TCRdb reprocessed the 5' RACE reads via MiXCR and lists one record per CDR3 protein. Of around 30,000 distinct CDR3 sequences listed, 6% are singletons. Stated time point: blood at routine non-recurrence follow-up after resection. The sequenced material consisted of unsorted whole RNA from tumor, nontumor lung or frozen PBMC. This TCR was sampled from a male donor with early-stage non-small cell lung cancer. The sequenced sample was PBMCs, obtained at follow-up.

The CDR3 protein is CSARDRASAYNEQFF. The CDR3 DNA is TGCAGTGCTAGAGATAGGGCTTCCGCCTACAATGAGCAGTTCTTC. The V gene is TRBV20-1, the J gene TRBJ2-1, with no clear D. V lost 0 bases and J 2 bases, leaving 11 bases between the germline ends. The length of the CDR3 is 15 residues. Germline lookup yields CDR1 DFQATT and CDR2 SNEGSKA (reference sequence).